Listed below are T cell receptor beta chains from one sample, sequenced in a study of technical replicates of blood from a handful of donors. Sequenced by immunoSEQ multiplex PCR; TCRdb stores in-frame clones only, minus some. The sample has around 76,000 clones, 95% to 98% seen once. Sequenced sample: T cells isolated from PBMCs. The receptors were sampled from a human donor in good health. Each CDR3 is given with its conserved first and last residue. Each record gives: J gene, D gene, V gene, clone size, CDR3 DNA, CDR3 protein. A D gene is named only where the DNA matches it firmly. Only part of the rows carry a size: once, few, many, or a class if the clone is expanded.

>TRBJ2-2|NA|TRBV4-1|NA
TGCGCCAGCAGCCAAGATGCGACGGGGTGGACCGGGGAGCTGTTTTTT
CASSQDATGWTGELFF
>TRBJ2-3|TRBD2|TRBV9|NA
TGTGCCAGCAGCGTTGGGGGACTAGCATCTGATACGCAGTATTTT
CASSVGGLASDTQYF
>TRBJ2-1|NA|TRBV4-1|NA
TGCGCCAGCAGCCAAGTAGGACTAGAGCAGTTCTTC
CASSQVGLEQFF
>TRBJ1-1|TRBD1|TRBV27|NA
TGTGCCAGCAGTTACAGGGGCACTGAAGCTTTCTTT
CASSYRGTEAFF
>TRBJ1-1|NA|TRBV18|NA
TGTGCCAGCTCACCTATGGGGCCGAACACTGAAGCTTTCTTT
CASSPMGPNTEAFF
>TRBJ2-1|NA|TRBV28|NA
TGTGCCAGCAGCGTGAGTGAGCAGTTCTTC
CASSVSEQFF
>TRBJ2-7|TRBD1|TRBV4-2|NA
TGTGCCAGCAGCCAAGATGGGGCGTGGACAGGGCGAGACTACGAGCAGTACTTC
CASSQDGAWTGRDYEQYF
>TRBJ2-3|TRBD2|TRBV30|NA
TGTGCCTGGAGTGCCCGGACTAGCGGGAACACAGATACGCAGTATTTT
CAWSARTSGNTDTQYF
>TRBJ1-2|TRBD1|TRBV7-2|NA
TGTGCCAGCAGCTTAGCGAAGACAGGGGCTGGCTACACCTTC
CASSLAKTGAGYTF
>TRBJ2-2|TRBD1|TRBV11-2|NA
TGTGCCAGCAGCTTAGGTCCCGGGACAGGGACCGGGGAGCTGTTTTTT
CASSLGPGTGTGELFF
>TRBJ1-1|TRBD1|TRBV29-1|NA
TGCAGCGTCGGGACAGAAAAGTACACTGAAGCTTTCTTT
CSVGTEKYTEAFF
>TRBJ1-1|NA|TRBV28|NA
TGTGCCAGCAGTTTATATTACTCCAAGAACACTGAAGCTTTCTTT
CASSLYYSKNTEAFF
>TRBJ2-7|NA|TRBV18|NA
TGTGCCAGCTCACGCCGGGACATCAGCTACGAGCAGTACTTC
CASSRRDISYEQYF
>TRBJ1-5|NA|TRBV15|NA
TGTGCCACCAGCCGAGGCAGGGTAGATCAGCCCCAGCATTTT
CATSRGRVDQPQHF
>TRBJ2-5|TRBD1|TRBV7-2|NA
TGTGCCAGCAGCTTAGATCGACAGGGGACCCAGTACTTC
CASSLDRQGTQYF
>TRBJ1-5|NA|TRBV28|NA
TGTGCCAGCAGCCTGACAGCGAGCAGGCCCCAGCATTTT
CASSLTASRPQHF
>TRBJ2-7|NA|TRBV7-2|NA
TGTGCCAGCAGCTATAGCGGCGCGATCTACGAGCAGTACTTC
CASSYSGAIYEQYF
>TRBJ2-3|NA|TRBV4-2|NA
TGTGCCAGCAGCCAAGTATCCCGACTCACAGATACGCAGTATTTT
CASSQVSRLTDTQYF
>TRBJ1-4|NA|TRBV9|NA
TGTGCCAGCAGCGTAGATCGGAATGAAAAACTGTTTTTT
CASSVDRNEKLFF
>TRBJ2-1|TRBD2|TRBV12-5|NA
TGTGCTAGTGGTTTGGGGTTAGCGGGAAATGAGCAGTTCTTC
CASGLGLAGNEQFF
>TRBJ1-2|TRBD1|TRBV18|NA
TGTGCCAGCTCACCCTTGACAGGGCAGAACTATGGCTACACCTTC
CASSPLTGQNYGYTF
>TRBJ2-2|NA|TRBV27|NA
TGTGCCAGCAGTCCCTATTCCACCGGGGAGCTGTTTTTT
CASSPYSTGELFF
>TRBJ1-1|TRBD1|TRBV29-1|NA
TGCAGCGTTGAAGAGACAGGGGGTAACACTGAAGCTTTCTTT
CSVEETGGNTEAFF
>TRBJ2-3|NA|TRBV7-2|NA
TGTGCCAGCAGCCCGACAGAGAAAGATACGCAGTATTTT
CASSPTEKDTQYF
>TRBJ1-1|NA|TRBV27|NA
TGTGCCAGCAGTTACGGGAGGAACACTGAAGCTTTCTTT
CASSYGRNTEAFF
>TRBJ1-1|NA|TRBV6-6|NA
TGTGCCAGCAGTTACCCAGGGGTTACTTTCTTT
CASSYPGVTFF
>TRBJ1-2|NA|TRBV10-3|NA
TGTGCCATCAGTGGCGGGGAGAATTTAAGAGGCTACACCTTC
CAISGGENLRGYTF
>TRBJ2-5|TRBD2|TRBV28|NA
TGTGCCAGCATTACTAGCGGTAAAGAGACCCAGTACTTC
CASITSGKETQYF
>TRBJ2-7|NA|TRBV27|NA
TGTGCCAGCAGTTTTGGAGAACCCTACGAGCAGTACTTC
CASSFGEPYEQYF
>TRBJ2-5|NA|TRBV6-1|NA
TGTGCCAGCAGTCAGGGTCCCCAAGGGACCCAGTACTTC
CASSQGPQGTQYF
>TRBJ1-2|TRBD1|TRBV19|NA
TGTGCCAGTAGTCCACCGGACAGGGCAGGTGGCTACACCTTC
CASSPPDRAGGYTF
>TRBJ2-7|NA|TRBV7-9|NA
TGTGCCAGCAGCCGGGACAACTTCTACGAGCAGTACTTC
CASSRDNFYEQYF
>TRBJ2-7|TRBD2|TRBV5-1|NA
TGCGCCAGCAGCCCTACGGGACTAGCGGCCTACGAGCAGTACTTC
CASSPTGLAAYEQYF
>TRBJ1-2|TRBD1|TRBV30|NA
TGTGCCTGGAGTGTACCTTCAGGGGGGATCTATGGCTACACCTTC
CAWSVPSGGIYGYTF
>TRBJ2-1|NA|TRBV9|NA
TGTGCCAGCAGCTCCCACTCGAATGAGCAGTTCTTC
CASSSHSNEQFF
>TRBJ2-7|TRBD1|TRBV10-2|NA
TGCGCCACCAAATGGACAGGGGGCTACGAGCAGTACTTC
CATKWTGGYEQYF
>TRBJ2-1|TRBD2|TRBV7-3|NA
TGTGCCAGCAGCTTCGCTAGCGGGAGGGTAGATGAGCAGTTCTTC
CASSFASGRVDEQFF
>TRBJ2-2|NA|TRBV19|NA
TGTGCCAGTAGTAGACAGGTCAACACCGGGGAGCTGTTTTTT
CASSRQVNTGELFF
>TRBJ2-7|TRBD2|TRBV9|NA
TGTGCCAGTTCCGAGACTAGCGGGATATCCTACGAGCAGTACTTC
CASSETSGISYEQYF
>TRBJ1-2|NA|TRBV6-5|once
TGTGCCAGCAGTACAGTCTATGGCTACACCTTC
CASSTVYGYTF
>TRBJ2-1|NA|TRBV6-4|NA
TGTGCCAGCAGTCCCGGGGAGGAGAACAATGAGCAGTTCTTC
CASSPGEENNEQFF
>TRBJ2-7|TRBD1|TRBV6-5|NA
TGTGCCAGCAGGGGGACAGGAGGCTCCTACGAGCAGTACTTC
CASRGTGGSYEQYF
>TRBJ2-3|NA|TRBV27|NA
TGTGCCAGCAGTTTCTTACAGGGACGAGATACGCAGTATTTT
CASSFLQGRDTQYF
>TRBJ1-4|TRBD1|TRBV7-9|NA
TGTGCCAGCAGCGAGGGACAGGATAATGAAAAACTGTTTTTT
CASSEGQDNEKLFF
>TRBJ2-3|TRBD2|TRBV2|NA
TGTGCCAGCAGTGAACAGTGGACTAGCTTGGAAACGCAGTATTTT
CASSEQWTSLETQYF
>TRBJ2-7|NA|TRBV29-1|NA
TGCAGCGTTGAGGATACAGGGACCACCTACGAGCAGTACTTC
CSVEDTGTTYEQYF
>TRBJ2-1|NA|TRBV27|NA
TGTGCCAGCAGTTTGGGAGCGTACAATGAGCAGTTCTTC
CASSLGAYNEQFF
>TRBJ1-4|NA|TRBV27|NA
TGTGCCAGCAGTTCAGTTAATGAAAAACTGTTTTTT
CASSSVNEKLFF
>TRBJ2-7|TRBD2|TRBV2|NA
TGTGCCAGCAGTGAAGGGACTAGCGGGATGTACGAGCAGTACTTC
CASSEGTSGMYEQYF
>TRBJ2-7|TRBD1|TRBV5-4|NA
TGTGCCAGCAGCTATGACAGGGTCGAGCAGTACTTC
CASSYDRVEQYF
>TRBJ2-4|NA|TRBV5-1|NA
TGCGCCAGCAGCTTGGAGGGGGCCAAAAACATTCAGTACTTC
CASSLEGAKNIQYF